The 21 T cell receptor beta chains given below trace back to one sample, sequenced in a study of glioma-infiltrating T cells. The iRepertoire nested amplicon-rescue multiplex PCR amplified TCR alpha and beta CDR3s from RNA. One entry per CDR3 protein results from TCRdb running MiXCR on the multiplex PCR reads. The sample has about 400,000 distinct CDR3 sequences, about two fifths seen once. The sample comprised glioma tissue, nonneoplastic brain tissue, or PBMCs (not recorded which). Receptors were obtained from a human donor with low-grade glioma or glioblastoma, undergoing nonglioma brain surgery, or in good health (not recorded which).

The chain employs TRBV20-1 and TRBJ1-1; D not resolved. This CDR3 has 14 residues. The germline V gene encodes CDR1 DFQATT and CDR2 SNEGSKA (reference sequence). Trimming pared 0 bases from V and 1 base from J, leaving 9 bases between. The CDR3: CSAREGPGNTEAFF. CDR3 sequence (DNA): TGCAGTGCTAGAGAGGGCCCTGGGAACACTGAAGCTTTCTTT.

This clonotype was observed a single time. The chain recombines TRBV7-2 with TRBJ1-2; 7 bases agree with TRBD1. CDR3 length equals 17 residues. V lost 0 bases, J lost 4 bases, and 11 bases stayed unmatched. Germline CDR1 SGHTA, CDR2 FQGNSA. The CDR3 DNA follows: TGTGCCAGCAGCTTAGCGGAGGGGGCCCGACCTTCCTATGGCTACACCTTC. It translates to CASSLAEGARPSYGYTF.

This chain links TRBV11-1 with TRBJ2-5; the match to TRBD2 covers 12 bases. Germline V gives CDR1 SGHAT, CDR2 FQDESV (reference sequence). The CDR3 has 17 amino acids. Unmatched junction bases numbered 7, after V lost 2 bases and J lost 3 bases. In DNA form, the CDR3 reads TGTGCCAGCAGCTTATCCTCTAGCGGGAGGGCAGAAGAGACCCAGTACTTC. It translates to CASSLSSSGRAEETQYF. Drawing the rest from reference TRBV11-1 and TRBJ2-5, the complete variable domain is EAEVAQSPRYKITEKSQAVAFWCDPISGHATLYWYRQILGQGPELLVQFQDESVVDDSQLPKDRFSAERLKGVDSTLKIQPAELGDSAMYLCASSLSSSGRAEETQYFGPGTRLLVL.

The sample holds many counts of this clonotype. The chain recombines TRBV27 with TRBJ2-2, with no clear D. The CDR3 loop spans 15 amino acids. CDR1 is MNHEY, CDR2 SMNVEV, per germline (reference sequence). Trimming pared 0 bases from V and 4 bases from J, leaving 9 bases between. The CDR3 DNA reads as TGTGCCAGCAGTTTATCTGGATATCCCACCGGGGAGCTGTTTTTT. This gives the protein CASSLSGYPTGELFF.

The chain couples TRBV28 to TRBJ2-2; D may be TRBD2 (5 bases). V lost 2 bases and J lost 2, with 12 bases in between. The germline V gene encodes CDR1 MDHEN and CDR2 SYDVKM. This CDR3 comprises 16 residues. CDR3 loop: CASSLNTRSNTGELFF. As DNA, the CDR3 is TGTGCCAGCAGTTTAAATACTAGGAGTAACACCGGGGAGCTGTTTTTT.

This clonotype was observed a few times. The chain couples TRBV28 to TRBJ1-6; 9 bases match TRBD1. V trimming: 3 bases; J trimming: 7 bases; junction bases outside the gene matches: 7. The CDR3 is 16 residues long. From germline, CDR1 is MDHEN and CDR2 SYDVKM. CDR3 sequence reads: CASSFIRGQGNSPLHF. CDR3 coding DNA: TGTGCCAGCAGTTTCATCAGGGGACAGGGAAATTCACCCCTCCACTTT. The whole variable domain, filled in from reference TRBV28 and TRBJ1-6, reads DVKVTQSSRYLVKRTGEKVFLECVQDMDHENMFWYRQDPGLGLRLIYFSYDVKMKEKGDIPEGYSVSREKKERFSLILESASTNQTSMYLCASSFIRGQGNSPLHFGNGTRLTVT.

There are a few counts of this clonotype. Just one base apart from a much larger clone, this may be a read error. CDR3 residues: CASGLTRTDTQYF. In DNA form, the CDR3 reads TGTGCCAGCGGTTTAACCAGAACAGATACGCAGTATTTT. The chain combines TRBV27 with TRBJ2-3; D gene uncertain. CDR1 and CDR2 (germline): MNHEY, SMNVEV (reference sequence). CDR3 length: 13 amino acids.

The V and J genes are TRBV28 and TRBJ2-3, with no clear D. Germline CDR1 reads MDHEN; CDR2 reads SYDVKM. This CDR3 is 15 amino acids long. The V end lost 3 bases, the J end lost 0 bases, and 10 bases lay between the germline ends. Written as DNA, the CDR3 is TGTGCCAGCAGTTTGCCTGGATATAGCACAGATACGCAGTATTTT. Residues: CASSLPGYSTDTQYF.

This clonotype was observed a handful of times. This CDR3 is CASSQDRPAAGETQYF. CDR3 coding DNA: TGCGCCAGCAGCCAAGATAGGCCGGCGGCCGGAGAGACCCAGTACTTC. The rearrangement joins TRBV4-3 to TRBJ2-5; D is unclear. Germline loops: CDR1 LGHNA, CDR2 YSLEER. The CDR3 has 16 residues. The V end was cut by 0 bases, the J end by 4 bases, with 15 bases between.

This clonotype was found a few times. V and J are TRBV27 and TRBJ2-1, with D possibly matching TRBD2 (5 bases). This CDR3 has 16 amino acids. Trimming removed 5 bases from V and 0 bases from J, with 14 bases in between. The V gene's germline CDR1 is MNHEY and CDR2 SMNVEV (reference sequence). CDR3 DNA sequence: TGTGCCAGCAGTACAATAGCGTTTAGCTCCTACAATGAGCAGTTCTTC. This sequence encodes CASSTIAFSSYNEQFF.

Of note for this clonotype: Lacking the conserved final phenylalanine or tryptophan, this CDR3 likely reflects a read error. DNA for the CDR3: TGTGCCAGCAGACCTTTTGTGGGGTTGACTGAAGCTTTCCTT. Protein: CASRPFVGLTEAFL. This sequence joins TRBV6-6 and TRBJ1-1; the D is unclear. V lost 6 bases and J 5 bases, leaving 16 bases between the germline ends. The germline V gene has CDR1 MNHNY and CDR2 SVGAGI (reference sequence). The CDR3 consists of 14 residues.

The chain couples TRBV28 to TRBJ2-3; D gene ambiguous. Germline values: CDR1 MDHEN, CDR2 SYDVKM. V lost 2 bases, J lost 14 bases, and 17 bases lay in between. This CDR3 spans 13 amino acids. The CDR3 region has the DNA TGTGCCAGCAGTTTAATGGCCACAGATGCGCGGTATTTT. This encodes CASSLMATDARYF. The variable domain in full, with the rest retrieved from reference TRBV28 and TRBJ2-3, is DVKVTQSSRYLVKRTGEKVFLECVQDMDHENMFWYRQDPGLGLRLIYFSYDVKMKEKGDIPEGYSVSREKKERFSLILESASTNQTSMYLCASSLMATDARYFGPGTRLTVL.

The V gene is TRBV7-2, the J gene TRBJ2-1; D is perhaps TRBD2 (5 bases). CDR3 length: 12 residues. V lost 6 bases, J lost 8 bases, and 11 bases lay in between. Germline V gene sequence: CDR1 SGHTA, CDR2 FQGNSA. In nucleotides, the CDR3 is TGTGCCAGCAGTGTAGGAGGAGATGAGCAGTTCTTC. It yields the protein CASSVGGDEQFF.

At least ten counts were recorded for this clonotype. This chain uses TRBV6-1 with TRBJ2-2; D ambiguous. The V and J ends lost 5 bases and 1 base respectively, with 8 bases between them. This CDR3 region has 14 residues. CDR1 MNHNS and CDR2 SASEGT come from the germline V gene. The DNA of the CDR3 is TGTGCCAGCAGTTTAATCTGGAACACCGGGGAGCTGTTTTTT. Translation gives CASSLIWNTGELFF.

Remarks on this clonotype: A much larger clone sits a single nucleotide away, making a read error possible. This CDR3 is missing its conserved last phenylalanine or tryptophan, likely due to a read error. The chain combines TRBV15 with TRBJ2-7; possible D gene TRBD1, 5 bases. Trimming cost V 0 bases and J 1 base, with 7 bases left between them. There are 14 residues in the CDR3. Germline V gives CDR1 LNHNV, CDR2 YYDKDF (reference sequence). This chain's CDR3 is CATSRDKGSYEQYL. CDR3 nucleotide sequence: TGTGCCACCAGCAGAGATAAGGGGTCCTACGAGCAGTACCTC.

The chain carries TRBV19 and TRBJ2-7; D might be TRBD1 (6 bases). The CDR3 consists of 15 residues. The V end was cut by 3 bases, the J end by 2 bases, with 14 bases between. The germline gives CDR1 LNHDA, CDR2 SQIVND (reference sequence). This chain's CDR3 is CASSIGRGSPYEQYF. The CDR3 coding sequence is TGTGCCAGTAGTATTGGCAGGGGATCCCCCTACGAGCAGTACTTC.

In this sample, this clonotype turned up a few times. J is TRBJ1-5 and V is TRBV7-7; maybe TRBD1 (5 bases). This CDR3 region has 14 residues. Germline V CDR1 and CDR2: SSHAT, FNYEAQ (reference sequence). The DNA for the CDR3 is TGTGCTAGAACTTGGACACCCGGCAATCAGCCCCAGCATTTT. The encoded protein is CARTWTPGNQPQHF.

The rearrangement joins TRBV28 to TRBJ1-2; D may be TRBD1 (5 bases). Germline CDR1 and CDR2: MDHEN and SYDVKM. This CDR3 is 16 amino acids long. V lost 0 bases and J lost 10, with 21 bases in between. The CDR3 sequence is CASSLCFQGQLCVYTF. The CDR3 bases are TGTGCCAGCAGTTTATGTTTCCAGGGCCAACTGTGTGTCTACACCTTC.

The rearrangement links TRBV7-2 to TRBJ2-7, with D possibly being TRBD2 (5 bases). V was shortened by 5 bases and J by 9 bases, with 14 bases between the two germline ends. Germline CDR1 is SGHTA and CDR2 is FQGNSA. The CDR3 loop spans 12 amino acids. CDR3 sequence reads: CASSLSEARQYF. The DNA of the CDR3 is TGTGCCAGCAGCCTTAGCGAGGCACGGCAGTACTTC.

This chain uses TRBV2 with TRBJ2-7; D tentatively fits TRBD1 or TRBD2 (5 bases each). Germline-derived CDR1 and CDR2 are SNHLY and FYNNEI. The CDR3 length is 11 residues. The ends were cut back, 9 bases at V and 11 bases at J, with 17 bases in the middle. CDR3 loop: CARPTGYGEYF. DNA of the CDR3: TGTGCCAGACCTACAGGCTACGGGGAGTACTTC.

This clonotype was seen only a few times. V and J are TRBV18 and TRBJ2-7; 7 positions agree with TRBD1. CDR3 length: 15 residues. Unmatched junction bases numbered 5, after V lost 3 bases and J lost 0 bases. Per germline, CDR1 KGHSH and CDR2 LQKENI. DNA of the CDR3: TGTGCCAGCTCACCTGCAGGGGGTAACTCCTACGAGCAGTACTTC. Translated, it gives CASSPAGGNSYEQYF.